The 9 T cell receptor beta chains below were found in one sample sequenced in a study of PD-L1 blockade in urothelial cancer. Using immunoSEQ multiplex PCR, the repertoire was profiled, and TCRdb retains in-frame clones only, with some absent. The table lists around 100,000 clones, around 93% of them singletons. Time point meaning: peripheral blood 6 weeks after treatment start. The sample consisted of PBMCs, taken around atezolizumab (anti-PD-L1) treatment. These receptors were taken from a man aged 60 to 69 with urothelial cancer.

This CDR3 reads CASSARGAANEQFF. The CDR3 bases are TGCGCCAGCAGCGCGCGGGGCGCGGCGAATGAGCAGTTCTTC. The chain links TRBV4-3 to TRBJ2-1, with D tentatively TRBD2 (6 bases). The CDR3 totals 14 residues. The germline CDR1 and CDR2 sequences are LGHNA and YSLEER. V lost 5 bases and J lost 7, with 15 bases in between.

The chain links TRBV5-6 to TRBJ2-1, with D tentatively TRBD1 (5 bases). V was clipped by 4 bases and J by 4 bases, with 15 bases between them. CDR1 and CDR2 (germline): SGHDT, YYEEEE. The CDR3 is made up of 15 amino acids. This CDR3 reads CASSPDSSSYNEQFF. CDR3 in DNA: TGTGCCAGCAGCCCCGACAGTTCGAGTTACAATGAGCAGTTCTTC. Based on the CDR3 plus reference TRBV5-6 and TRBJ2-1, the full variable domain is DAGVTQSPTHLIKTRGQQVTLRCSPKSGHDTVSWYQQALGQGPQFIFQYYEEEERQRGNFPDRFSGHQFPNYSSELNVNALLLGDSALYLCASSPDSSSYNEQFFGPGTRLTVL.

The gene calls are TRBV28 and TRBJ2-5; the match to TRBD1 covers 11 bases. Germline CDR1 is MDHEN and CDR2 is SYDVKM. J gave up 5 bases and V 7 bases, and 12 bases lay outside the gene matches. The CDR3 is made up of 16 amino acids. CDR3 in amino acids: CASTNRRTGGRETQYF. The CDR3 DNA reads as TGTGCCAGCACCAACAGACGGACAGGGGGCAGGGAGACCCAGTACTTC.

The chain links TRBV4-1 to TRBJ1-6; no clear D. V dropped 4 bases and J dropped 7 bases, with 14 bases sitting between them. The CDR3 totals 15 residues. CDR1 is MGHRA, CDR2 YSYEKL, per germline. The chain's CDR3 is CASSPWALGNSPLHF. In DNA, the CDR3 is TGCGCCAGCAGCCCCTGGGCCTTAGGCAATTCACCCCTCCACTTT.

J is TRBJ2-5 and V is TRBV9, with TRBD1 identical over 7 bases. The CDR3 consists of 13 residues. V dropped 0 bases and J dropped 5; count of bases not matched to a gene: 1. Germline V gene lookup returns CDR1 SGDLS and CDR2 YYNGEE. CDR3 in DNA: TGTGCCAGCAGCGTAGAGGGGGCTGAGACCCAGTACTTC. Encoded protein: CASSVEGAETQYF.

V and J are TRBV7-2 and TRBJ2-1; 14 nucleotides line up with TRBD2. CDR3 length: 16 residues. V gave up 5 bases and J gave up 4 bases; unmatched junction bases: 4. Germline lookup yields CDR1 SGHTA and CDR2 FQGNSA. CDR3 bases: TGTGCCAGCAGCCGGACTAGCGGGAGGCGTTACAATGAGCAGTTCTTC. Translation: CASSRTSGRRYNEQFF.

V gene TRBV7-2 combines with J gene TRBJ1-6; 11 bases are a match to TRBD1. Germline V gene sequence: CDR1 SGHTA, CDR2 FQGNSA. The CDR3 extends over 15 amino acids. J lost 8 bases, V lost 4 bases, and 4 bases had no gene match. CDR3 nucleotides: TGTGCCAGCAGCTCAGGACAGGGGGCATATTCACCCCTCCACTTT. Amino acids: CASSSGQGAYSPLHF.

The V and J genes are TRBV7-2 and TRBJ2-6; perhaps TRBD1 as D (5 bases). The V gene lost 4 bases and the J gene lost 0 bases, with 7 bases spanning the gap. The germline CDR1 and CDR2 sequences are SGHTA and FQGNSA. The CDR3 spans 15 residues. The CDR3 region has the DNA TGTGCCAGCAGCTACAGGAGCTCTGGGGCCAACGTCCTGACTTTC. This encodes CASSYRSSGANVLTF. Variable domain in full (rest from reference TRBV7-2 and TRBJ2-6): GAGVSQSPSNKVTEKGKDVELRCDPISGHTALYWYRQSLGQGLEFLIYFQGNSAPDKSGLPSDRFSAERTGGSVSTLTIQRTQQEDSAVYLCASSYRSSGANVLTFGAGSRLTVL.

In its sample, this clone was seen a few times. The CDR3 sequence: CASSQAVNTEAFF. CDR3 nucleotides: TGTGCCAGCAGCCAAGCAGTAAACACTGAAGCTTTCTTT. The rearrangement joins TRBV4-2 to TRBJ1-1; no clear D gene. V was shortened by 1 base and J by 2 bases, with 5 bases between the two germline ends. There are 13 residues in the CDR3. Germline CDR1 is LGHNA and CDR2 is YNFKEQ.